The 8 T cell receptor beta chains below come from one sample, sequenced in a study of PD-L1 blockade in urothelial cancer. Here immunoSEQ multiplex PCR was the method, and the copy in TCRdb shows in-frame clones only, minus some. The sample has some 110,000 clones; under 95% are singletons. The time point here: peripheral blood 6 weeks after treatment start. Sequencing used PBMCs, obtained around atezolizumab (anti-PD-L1) treatment. The receptors stem from a man between 60 and 75 years old with urothelial cancer.

The CDR3 region is CASSSQQGNYGYTF. The CDR3 DNA is TGTGCCAGCAGCTCCCAACAGGGGAACTATGGCTACACCTTC. The chain links TRBV27 to TRBJ1-2; 7 bases match TRBD1. CDR3 length equals 14 residues. V shed 6 bases, J shed 2 bases, and the junction held 6 bases outside the gene matches. Germline values: CDR1 MNHEY, CDR2 SMNVEV (reference sequence).

The rearrangement joins TRBV7-2 to TRBJ2-6; 9 bases align to TRBD2. Trimming removed 2 bases from V and 4 bases from J; junction bases left unmatched: 9. Germline V gene sequence: CDR1 SGHTA, CDR2 FQGNSA. The length of the CDR3 is 18 residues. CDR3 bases: TGTGCCAGCAGCTTACAATCGCGGGGGGGCTCCGGGGCCAACGTCCTGACTTTC. Amino acid sequence: CASSLQSRGGSGANVLTF.

With respect to this clone: Other nucleotide sequences in the sample specify the same CDR3. The chain links TRBV4-2 to TRBJ1-3, with TRBD1 identical over 7 bases. The CDR3 is 15 amino acids. Germline CDR1 and CDR2: LGHNA and YNFKEQ. V dropped 1 base and J dropped 2; count of bases not matched to a gene: 2. The CDR3 loop is CASSQVTGAGNTIYF. In DNA form, the CDR3 reads TGTGCCAGCAGCCAAGTCACAGGGGCTGGAAACACCATATATTTT.

This chain uses TRBV30 with TRBJ1-5; tentative D call: TRBD1 (5 bases). CDR1 is GTSNPN, CDR2 SVGIG, per germline (reference sequence). V shed 6 bases and J shed 4 bases, with 13 bases lying between them. CDR3 length equals 13 residues. The CDR3 DNA reads TGTGCCTGCTCCATGGGGGGTAATCAGCCCCAGCATTTT. Residues: CACSMGGNQPQHF.

This clone is a singleton in its sample. The V gene is TRBV18, the J gene TRBJ2-5, with D possibly TRBD2 on 6 matching bases. Germline V gene lookup returns CDR1 KGHSH and CDR2 LQKENI. The CDR3 contains 15 residues. Trimming removed 4 bases from V and 5 bases from J, with 17 bases in between. The CDR3 here is CASSQRPSSVETQYF. The CDR3 DNA is TGTGCCAGCTCACAAAGGCCCTCTAGCGTGGAGACCCAGTACTTC. The entire variable domain, with the rest obtained from reference TRBV18 and TRBJ2-5, is as follows: NAGVMQNPRHLVRRRGQEARLRCSPMKGHSHVYWYRQLPEEGLKFMVYLQKENIIDESGMPKERFSAEFPKEGPSILRIQQVVRGDSAAYFCASSQRPSSVETQYFGPGTRLLVL.

This clone was counted a single time. The chain joins TRBV10-1 to TRBJ2-2; 7 nucleotides align to TRBD1. CDR1 is WNHNN and CDR2 is SYGVQD in the germline V gene (reference sequence). The CDR3 contains 14 residues. J lost 2 bases, V lost 9 bases, and 6 bases had no gene match. This CDR3 reads CASRQGVNTGELFF. For the CDR3, the DNA is TGCGCCAGTCGACAGGGAGTAAACACCGGGGAGCTGTTTTTT.

The chain uses TRBV29-1 and TRBJ2-1, with 10 positions matching TRBD2. From germline, CDR1 is SQVTM and CDR2 ANQGSEA. There are 13 residues in the CDR3. After removal of 5 bases from V and 5 bases from J, the junction contained 3 bases not matched to a gene. CDR3 nucleotide sequence: TGCAGCGTTACTAGCGGGATCCACAATGAGCAGTTCTTC. It translates to CSVTSGIHNEQFF.

V gene TRBV30 combines with J gene TRBJ1-3; the match to TRBD1 covers 7 bases. This CDR3 region has 16 residues. The V gene end was trimmed by 1 base and the J gene end by 0 bases; junction bases not matched to a gene: 6. Germline-derived CDR1 and CDR2 are GTSNPN and SVGIG (reference sequence). The CDR3 DNA reads as TGTGCCTGGAGTGCCAAGGACAGGTTCTCTGGAAACACCATATATTTT. This codes for CAWSAKDRFSGNTIYF. Supplemented by reference TRBV30 and TRBJ1-3, the full variable domain reads SQTIHQWPATLVQPVGSPLSLECTVEGTSNPNLYWYRQAAGRGLQLLFYSVGIGQISSEVPQNLSASRPQDRQFILSSKKLLLSDSGFYLCAWSAKDRFSGNTIYFGEGSWLTVV.